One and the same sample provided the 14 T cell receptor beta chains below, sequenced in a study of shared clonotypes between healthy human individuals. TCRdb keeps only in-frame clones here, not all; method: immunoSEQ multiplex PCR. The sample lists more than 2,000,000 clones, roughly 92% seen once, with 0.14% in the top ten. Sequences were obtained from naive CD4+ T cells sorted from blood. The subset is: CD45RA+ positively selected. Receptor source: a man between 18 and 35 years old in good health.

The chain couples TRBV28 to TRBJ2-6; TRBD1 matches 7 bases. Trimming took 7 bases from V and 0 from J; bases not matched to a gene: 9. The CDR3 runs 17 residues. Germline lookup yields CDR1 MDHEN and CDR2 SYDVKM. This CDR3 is CASNWGQTYSGANVLTF. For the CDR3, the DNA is TGTGCCAGCAACTGGGGACAGACCTACTCTGGGGCCAACGTCCTGACTTTC.

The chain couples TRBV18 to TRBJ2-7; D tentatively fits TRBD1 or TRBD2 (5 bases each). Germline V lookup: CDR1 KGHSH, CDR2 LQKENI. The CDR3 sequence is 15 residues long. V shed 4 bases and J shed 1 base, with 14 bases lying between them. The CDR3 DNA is TGTGCCAGCTCACGGGCCGGGACGGTATCCTACGAGCAGTACTTC. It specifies CASSRAGTVSYEQYF.

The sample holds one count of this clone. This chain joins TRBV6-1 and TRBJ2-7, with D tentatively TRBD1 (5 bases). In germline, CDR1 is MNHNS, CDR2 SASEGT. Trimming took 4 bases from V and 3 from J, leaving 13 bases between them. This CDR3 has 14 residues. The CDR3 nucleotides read TGTGCCAGCAGTGTCTGGGGCGGTTTCTACGAGCAGTACTTC. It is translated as CASSVWGGFYEQYF.

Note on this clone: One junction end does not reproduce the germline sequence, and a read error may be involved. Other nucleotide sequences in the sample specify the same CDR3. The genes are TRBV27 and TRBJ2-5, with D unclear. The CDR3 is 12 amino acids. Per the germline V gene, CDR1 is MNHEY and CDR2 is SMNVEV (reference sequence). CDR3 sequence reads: CASSLWQETQYF. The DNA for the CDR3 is TGTGCCAGCAGTTTATGGCAAGAAACCCAGTACTTC.

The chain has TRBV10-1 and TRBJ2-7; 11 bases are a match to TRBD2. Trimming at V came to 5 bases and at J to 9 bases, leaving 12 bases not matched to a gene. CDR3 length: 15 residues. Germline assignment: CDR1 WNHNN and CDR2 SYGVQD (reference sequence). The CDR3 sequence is CASSTGTSGPRRQYF. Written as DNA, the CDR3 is TGCGCCAGCAGTACCGGGACTAGCGGCCCTCGGAGGCAGTACTTC.

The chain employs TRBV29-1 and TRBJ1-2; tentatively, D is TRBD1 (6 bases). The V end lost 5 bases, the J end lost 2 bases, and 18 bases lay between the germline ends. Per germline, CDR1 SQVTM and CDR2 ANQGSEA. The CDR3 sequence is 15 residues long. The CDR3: CSVPGEKGGNYGYTF. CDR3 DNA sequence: TGCAGCGTTCCAGGGGAGAAAGGGGGAAACTATGGCTACACCTTC.

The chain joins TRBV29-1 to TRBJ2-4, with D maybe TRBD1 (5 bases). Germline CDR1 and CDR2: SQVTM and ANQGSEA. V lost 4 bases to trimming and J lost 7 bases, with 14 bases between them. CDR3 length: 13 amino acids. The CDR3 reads CSVVGRVSNIQYF. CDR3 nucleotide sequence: TGCAGCGTTGTGGGCAGGGTGTCGAACATTCAGTACTTC.

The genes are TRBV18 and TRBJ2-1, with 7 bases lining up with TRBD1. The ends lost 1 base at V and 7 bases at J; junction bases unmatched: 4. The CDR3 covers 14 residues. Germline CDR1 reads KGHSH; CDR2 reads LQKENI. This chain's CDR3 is CASSPQTGLNEQFF. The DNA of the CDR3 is TGTGCCAGCTCACCACAGACAGGGCTAAATGAGCAGTTCTTC. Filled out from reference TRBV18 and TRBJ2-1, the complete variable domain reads NAGVMQNPRHLVRRRGQEARLRCSPMKGHSHVYWYRQLPEEGLKFMVYLQKENIIDESGMPKERFSAEFPKEGPSILRIQQVVRGDSAAYFCASSPQTGLNEQFFGPGTRLTVL.

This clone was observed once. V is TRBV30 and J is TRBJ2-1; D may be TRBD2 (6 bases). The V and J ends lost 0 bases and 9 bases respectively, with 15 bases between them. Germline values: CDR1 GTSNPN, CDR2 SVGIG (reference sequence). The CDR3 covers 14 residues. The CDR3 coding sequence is TGTGCCTGGAGTGTACGGTCTAGCGTCGGTGAGCAGTTCTTC. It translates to CAWSVRSSVGEQFF.

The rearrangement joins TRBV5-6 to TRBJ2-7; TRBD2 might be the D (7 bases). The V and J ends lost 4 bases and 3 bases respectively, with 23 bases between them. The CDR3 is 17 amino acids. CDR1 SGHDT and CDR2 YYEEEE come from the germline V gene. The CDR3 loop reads CASSVPRGGLSNYEQYF. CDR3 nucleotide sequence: TGTGCCAGCAGCGTGCCCCGCGGGGGCCTCTCCAACTACGAGCAGTACTTC.

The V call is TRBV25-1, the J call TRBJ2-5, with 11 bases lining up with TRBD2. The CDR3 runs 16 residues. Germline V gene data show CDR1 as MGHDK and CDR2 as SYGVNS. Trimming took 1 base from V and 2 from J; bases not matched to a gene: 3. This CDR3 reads CASSELGTSGQETQYF. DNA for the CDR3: TGTGCCAGCAGTGAATTGGGGACTAGCGGTCAAGAGACCCAGTACTTC.

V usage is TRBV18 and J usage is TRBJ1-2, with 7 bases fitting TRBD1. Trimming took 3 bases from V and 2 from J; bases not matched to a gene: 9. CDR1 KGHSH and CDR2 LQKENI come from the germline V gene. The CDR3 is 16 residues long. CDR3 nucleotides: TGTGCCAGCTCACCTCCGACCTCGGGACAGAACTATGGCTACACCTTC. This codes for CASSPPTSGQNYGYTF.

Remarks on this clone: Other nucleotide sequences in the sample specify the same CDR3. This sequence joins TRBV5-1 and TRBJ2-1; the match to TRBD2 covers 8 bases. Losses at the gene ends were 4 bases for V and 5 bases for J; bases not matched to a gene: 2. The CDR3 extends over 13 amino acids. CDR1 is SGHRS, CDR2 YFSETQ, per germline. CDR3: CASSPRGDNEQFF. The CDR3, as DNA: TGCGCCAGCAGCCCGCGGGGGGACAATGAGCAGTTCTTC.

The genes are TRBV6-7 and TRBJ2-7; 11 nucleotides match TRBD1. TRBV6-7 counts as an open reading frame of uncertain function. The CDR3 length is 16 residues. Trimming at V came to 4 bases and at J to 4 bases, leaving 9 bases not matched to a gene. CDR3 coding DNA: TGTGCCAGCAGTTCATTCCCCGGGACAGGGGGGTACGAGCAGTACTTC. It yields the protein CASSSFPGTGGYEQYF.